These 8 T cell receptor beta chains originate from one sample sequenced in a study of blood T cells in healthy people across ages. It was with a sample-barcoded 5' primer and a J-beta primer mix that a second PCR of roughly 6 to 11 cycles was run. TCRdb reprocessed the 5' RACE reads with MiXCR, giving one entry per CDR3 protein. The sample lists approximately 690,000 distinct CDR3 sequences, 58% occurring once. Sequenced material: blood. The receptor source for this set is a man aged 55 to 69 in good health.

In DNA form, the CDR3 reads TGTGCCAGCAGCTCAACTCTAGCGGGGGGGGAGCAGTTCTTC. It encodes CASSSTLAGGEQFF. This chain uses TRBV7-2 with TRBJ2-1, with TRBD2 matching over 12 bases. V shed 4 bases, J shed 10 bases, and the junction held 5 bases outside the gene matches. The CDR3 sequence is 14 residues long. Per the germline V gene, CDR1 is SGHTA and CDR2 is FQGNSA. The whole variable domain, filled in from reference TRBV7-2 and TRBJ2-1, reads GAGVSQSPSNKVTEKGKDVELRCDPISGHTALYWYRQSLGQGLEFLIYFQGNSAPDKSGLPSDRFSAERTGGSVSTLTIQRTQQEDSAVYLCASSSTLAGGEQFFGPGTRLTVL.

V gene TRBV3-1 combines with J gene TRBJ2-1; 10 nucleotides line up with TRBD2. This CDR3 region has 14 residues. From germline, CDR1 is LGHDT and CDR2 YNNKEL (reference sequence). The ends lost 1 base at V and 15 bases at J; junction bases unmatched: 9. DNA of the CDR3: TGTGCCAGCAGCCAAGCTCAAGCGGGGGGGCCACTGTTCTTC. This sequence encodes CASSQAQAGGPLFF.

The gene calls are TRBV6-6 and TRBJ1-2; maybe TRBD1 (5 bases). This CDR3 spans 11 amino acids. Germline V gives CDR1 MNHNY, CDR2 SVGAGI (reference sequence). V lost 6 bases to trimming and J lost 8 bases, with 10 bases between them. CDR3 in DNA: TGTGCCAGCAGCCCCAGGGCCGGCTACACCTTC. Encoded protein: CASSPRAGYTF.

CDR3 coding DNA: TGCGCCAGCAGCTTGGGACAGGGCCCCGAGCAGTACTTC. Its translation is CASSLGQGPEQYF. The gene calls are TRBV5-1 and TRBJ2-7; 7 bases align to TRBD1. V lost 0 bases and J lost 6; bases outside the gene matches: 3. Germline CDR1 SGHRS, CDR2 YFSETQ. The CDR3 length is 13 residues.

CDR3 sequence reads: CASSSDKTQFF. DNA of the CDR3: TGTGCCAGCAGCTCCGATAAGACACAGTTCTTC. The chain combines TRBV5-6 with TRBJ2-1; D is unclear. This CDR3 has 11 amino acids. The V gene lost 3 bases and the J gene lost 13 bases, with 11 bases spanning the gap. Germline V lookup: CDR1 SGHDT, CDR2 YYEEEE.

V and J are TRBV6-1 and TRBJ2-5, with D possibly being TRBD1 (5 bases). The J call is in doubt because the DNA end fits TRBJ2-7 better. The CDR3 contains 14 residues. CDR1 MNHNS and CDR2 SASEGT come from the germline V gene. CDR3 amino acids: CASSVFLGQYEQYF. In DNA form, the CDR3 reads TGTGCCAGCAGCGTATTTCTGGGGCAGTACGAGCAGTACTTC.

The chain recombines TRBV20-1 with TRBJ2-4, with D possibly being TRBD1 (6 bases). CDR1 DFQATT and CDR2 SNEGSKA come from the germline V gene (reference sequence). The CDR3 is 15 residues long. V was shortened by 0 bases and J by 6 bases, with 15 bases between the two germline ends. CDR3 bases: TGCAGTGCTAGAGATGCCCCCTTAGGGGGAAACATTCAGTACTTC. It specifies CSARDAPLGGNIQYF.

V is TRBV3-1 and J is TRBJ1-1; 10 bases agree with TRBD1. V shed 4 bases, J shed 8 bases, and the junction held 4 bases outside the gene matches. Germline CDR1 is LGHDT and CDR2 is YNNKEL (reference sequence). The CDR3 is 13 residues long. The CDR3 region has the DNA TGTGCCAGCAGCCGAGGACAGGGGGGGGAAGCTTTCTTT. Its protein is CASSRGQGGEAFF.